This TCR beta chain was captured in a study of OX40 agonist ivuxolimab in advanced cancers. Study summary: The diagnoses of dose-escalation patients were hepatocellular carcinoma, melanoma, renal cell or head and neck cancer. Study outcomes and limitations: The specificity for antigen of the expanded peripheral T cells was not determined.

TCRdb's table, derived via immunoSEQ multiplex PCR, lists solely in-frame clones and lacks some. The sample lists 60,000 to 75,000 clones, 90% to 95% occurring once. Concerning this clone itself: Its specificity is unknown.

The CDR3 extends over 18 amino acids. V lost 5 bases to trimming and J lost 7 bases; unmatched junction nucleotides: 18. CDR1 is SEHNR and CDR2 is FQNEAQ in the germline V gene (reference sequence). Systemic immunosuppression or autoimmune disease history was grounds to exclude patients. Blood sampling took place at baseline, cycle 4 day 1, and cycle 7 day 1. The sequencing here drew on CD4+ or CD8+ T cells sorted from blood, taken in a trial of the OX40 agonist ivuxolimab. This clonotype was sampled from an adult with an advanced solid tumor such as melanoma, head and neck, liver or kidney cancer. The V call is TRBV7-9, the J call TRBJ2-7; TRBD2 matches at 12 bases. CDR3 nucleotide sequence: TGTGCCAGCAGCCCCTCTCTCGCTAGCGGGAGGGTAACGGGAGAGCAGTACTTC. Its protein product is CASSPSLASGRVTGEQYF.